This is a list of T cell receptor beta chains from one sample in a study of blood T cell repertoires in COVID-19. Some clones are missing from TCRdb's copy, which holds only in-frame ones; the method was immunoSEQ multiplex PCR. Seen here are around 200,000 clones, about 85% observed once, and the top ten hold 18%. The sequencing sample was made of PBMCs or T cells enriched from blood (not recorded which). These receptors were taken from a man aged 35-49 years who had recovered from COVID-19. The CDR3 runs from the conserved cysteine through the conserved F or W. D genes are given only for firm matches. Clone size appears in some rows only: once, few, many, or a class for an expanded clone.

v_gene	abundance	d_gene	j_gene	CDR3nt	CDR3aa
TRBV5-4	.	.	TRBJ2-5	TGTGCCAGCAGCTTGGGACTGATGCAAGAGACCCAGTACTTC	CASSLGLMQETQYF
TRBV28	.	TRBD1	TRBJ2-7	TGTGCCAGCAGTGAGGGGGGACAGGGAACCTACGAGCAGTACTTC	CASSEGGQGTYEQYF
TRBV9	.	TRBD2	TRBJ2-1	TGTGCCAGCACCCCGGGGGGGAGATCGTACAATGAGCAGTTCTTC	CASTPGGRSYNEQFF
TRBV28	few	.	TRBJ2-7	TGTGCCAGCAGTTTATTATGGGAGCACGAGCAGTACTTC	CASSLLWEHEQYF
TRBV3-1/TRBV3-2	many	.	TRBJ2-1	TGTGCCAGCAGCCAAAGGGGGGGCTACAATGAGCAGTTCTTC	CASSQRGGYNEQFF
TRBV3-1/TRBV3-2	.	TRBD2	TRBJ2-3	TGTGCCAGCAGCCAACTAGCGGGAGGGCCTGTAGATACGCAGTATTTT	CASSQLAGGPVDTQYF
TRBV2	.	.	TRBJ2-6	TGTGCCAGCATTTCAGACTCTTTATCTGGGGCCAACGTCCTGACTTTC	CASISDSLSGANVLTF
TRBV28	.	.	TRBJ1-1	TGTGCCAGCAGATCCGGGGAGGCGGTAGCTGAAGCTTTCTTT	CASRSGEAVAEAFF
TRBV27	.	TRBD1	TRBJ1-1	TGTGCCAGCAGCCCGACAGGGGGCCCGTACACTGAAGCTTTCTTT	CASSPTGGPYTEAFF
TRBV9	.	.	TRBJ1-5	TGTGCCAGCAGCCCTGACGGGTCGAATCAGCCCCAGCATTTT	CASSPDGSNQPQHF
TRBV28	few	TRBD1	TRBJ1-5	TGTGCCAGCAGTCGAACACAGGGGCGGCATCAGCCCCAGCATTTT	CASSRTQGRHQPQHF
TRBV29-1	.	.	TRBJ2-5	TGCAGCGTTGTCCCACTAACCCAAGAGACCCAGTACTTC	CSVVPLTQETQYF
TRBV4-1	.	TRBD2	TRBJ2-7	TGCGCCAGCAGCCAGGGGACTAGCGGGAGGAACGAGCAGTACTTC	CASSQGTSGRNEQYF
TRBV10-3	.	.	TRBJ1-5	TGTGCCATCAGCGGGGGAGGTCAGCCCCAGCATTTT	CAISGGGQPQHF
TRBV4-1	.	TRBD1	TRBJ2-7	TGCGCCAGCAGCCAAGTCGGGGGGACAGGGGAGCAGTACTTC	CASSQVGGTGEQYF
TRBV11-2	.	.	TRBJ1-1	TGTGCCAGCAGCCTATCAATGAACACTGAAGCTTTCTTT	CASSLSMNTEAFF
TRBV6-5	few	.	TRBJ1-2	TGTGCCAGCAGTTACGGAGCCTCCTATGGCTACACCTTC	CASSYGASYGYTF
TRBV27	.	TRBD1	TRBJ1-2	TGTGCCAGCAGTAGCACCTCAGGGGGCACTTCTGGCTACACCTTC	CASSSTSGGTSGYTF
TRBV2	.	TRBD1	TRBJ1-2	TGTGCCAGCAACGAAGGGGGCGGCGGCTACACCTTC	CASNEGGGGYTF
TRBV9	.	TRBD2	TRBJ2-7	TGTGCCAGCACCCACTCTGGTAGCGGGAGGATCGACGAGCAGTACTTC	CASTHSGSGRIDEQYF
TRBV3-1/TRBV3-2	.	.	TRBJ1-1	TGTGCCAGCAGTCACAGGGTCACTGAAGCTTTCTTT	CASSHRVTEAFF
TRBV18	once	.	TRBJ2-3	TGTGCCAGCTCACCATCGGGCGGGAGCACAGATACGCAGTATTTT	CASSPSGGSTDTQYF
TRBV7-9	few	.	TRBJ2-7	TGTGCCAGCAGCCCGACAGGAAACGAGCAGTACTTC	CASSPTGNEQYF
TRBV2	.	.	TRBJ2-1	TGTGCCAGCAGTGAAAGTCCCATCCCATGGACTCGACTGACCCATGAGCAGTTCTTC	CASSESPIPWTRLTHEQFF
TRBV18	.	TRBD1	TRBJ1-5	TGTGCCAGCTCACCGGACAGGAACAATCAGCCCCAGCATTTT	CASSPDRNNQPQHF
TRBV5-6	.	TRBD1	TRBJ1-1	TGTGCCAGCAGACCGACAGGGCTACTCGGGACCTTCTCGAACACTGAAGCTTTCTTT	CASRPTGLLGTFSNTEAFF
TRBV7-9	once	TRBD1	TRBJ1-2	TGTGCCAGCAGCCCGATACAGGGGGCGTCTAGCGGCTACACCTTC	CASSPIQGASSGYTF
TRBV30	.	.	TRBJ2-7	TGTGCCTGGAGTCAGGGTGGATACGAGCAGTACTTC	CAWSQGGYEQYF
TRBV27	.	.	TRBJ2-7	TGTGCCAGCAGTACTGGGGCTCGCGGACGAGTCTACGAGCAGTACTTC	CASSTGARGRVYEQYF
TRBV11-3	few	.	TRBJ1-1	TGTGCCAGCAGCTTAGACGGGCGCGGGGGCAGCGCTGAAGCTTTCTTT	CASSLDGRGGSAEAFF
TRBV29-1	.	.	TRBJ2-7	TGCAGCGCTGTTAGAGCCGGGACTGCCTACGAGCAGTACTTC	CSAVRAGTAYEQYF
TRBV16	.	.	TRBJ2-5	TGTGCCAGCAGCCAATGGTCAGGACAGAAAGAAGAGACCCAGTACTTC	CASSQWSGQKEETQYF
TRBV7-2	.	.	TRBJ2-5	TGTGCCAGCAGCTCCCGGGTCCAAGAGACCCAGTACTTC	CASSSRVQETQYF
TRBV5-6	.	.	TRBJ1-5	TGTGCCAGCGAGGCAGCCAATCAGCCCCAGCATTTT	CASEAANQPQHF
TRBV5-8	.	TRBD1	TRBJ1-1	TGTGCCAGCAGCTTTACAGGGGTGTTGAACACTGAAGCTTTCTTT	CASSFTGVLNTEAFF
TRBV27	once	TRBD2	TRBJ2-7	TGTGCCAGCACCGCCAGCGGGATCTCCTACGAGCAGTACTTC	CASTASGISYEQYF
TRBV30	.	.	TRBJ2-2	TGTGCCTGCCCCCGGTGGCGGACCGGGGAGCTGTTTTTT	CACPRWRTGELFF
TRBV28	.	TRBD1	TRBJ1-1	TGTGCCAGCAGTTCGGGACAGGCCCGTGAAGCTTTCTTT	CASSSGQAREAFF
TRBV7-2	.	.	TRBJ2-5	TGTGCCAGCAGCTCCCCGTCTACAGGGCCCCAAGAGACCCAGTACTTC	CASSSPSTGPQETQYF
TRBV4-1	.	.	TRBJ2-7	TGCGCCAGCAGCCAAGTCTTGAGACGGGATCTCTACGAGCAGTACTTC	CASSQVLRRDLYEQYF
TRBV12-1	once	.	TRBJ2-2	TGTGCCAGCAGCCACAGGGCTAGCGGGAGAGACCCTAAGACCGGGGAGCTGTTTTTT	CASSHRASGRDPKTGELFF
TRBV10-3	.	TRBD1	TRBJ1-1	TGTGCCATCAGTGTAGGACAGGGGGCCTCTGAAGCTTTCTTT	CAISVGQGASEAFF
TRBV18	few	.	TRBJ1-1	TGTGCCAGCTCACGAGACATCACTGAAGCTTTCTTT	CASSRDITEAFF
TRBV18	.	TRBD2	TRBJ2-7	TGTGCCAGCTCACCACCGTTAGCGGGAGTCCACGAGCAGTACTTC	CASSPPLAGVHEQYF